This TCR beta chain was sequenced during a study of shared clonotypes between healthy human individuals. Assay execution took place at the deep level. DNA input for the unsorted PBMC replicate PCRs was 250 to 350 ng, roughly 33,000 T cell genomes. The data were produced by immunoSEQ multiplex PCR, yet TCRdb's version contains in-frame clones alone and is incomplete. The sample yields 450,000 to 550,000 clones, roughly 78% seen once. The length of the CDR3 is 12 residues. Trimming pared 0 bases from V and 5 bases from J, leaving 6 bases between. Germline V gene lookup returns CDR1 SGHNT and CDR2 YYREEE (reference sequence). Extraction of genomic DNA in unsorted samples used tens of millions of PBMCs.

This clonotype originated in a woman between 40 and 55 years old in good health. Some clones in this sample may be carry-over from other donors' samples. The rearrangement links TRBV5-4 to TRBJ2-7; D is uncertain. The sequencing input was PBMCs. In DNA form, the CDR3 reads TGTGCCAGCAGCTTGGGTTCCCACGAGCAGTACTTC. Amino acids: CASSLGSHEQYF.